This section outlines one TCR beta chain sequence together with its context. The antigen is not known. The entry originates in a study of tumor-infiltrating lymphocytes in localized non-small cell lung cancer. For the study at large: The cohort mixed smokers and never-smokers, several histologies, and some post-neoadjuvant-chemotherapy samples. From each patient, both tumor and uninvolved lung, non-adjacent to tumor, were sampled.

Germline loops: CDR1 SGDLS, CDR2 YYNGEE. There are 17 residues in the CDR3. V was pared by 1 base and J by 0 bases, with 11 bases between. The assay was immunoSEQ multiplex PCR, and TCRdb's table has in-frame clones only and misses some. The sample has around 17,000 clones; 80% are singletons. Study conclusions and caveats: Each assay used a separate piece of the same tissue. TCRbeta sequencing showed higher T cell infiltration in tumors than uninvolved lung.

The chain is built from TRBV9 and TRBJ2-6, with D unresolved. The receptor was isolated from a human donor with non-small cell lung cancer. Sequences were obtained from uninvolved lung tissue not adjacent to the tumor. The CDR3 reads CASSVRYLSSGANVLTF. The DNA of the CDR3 is TGTGCCAGCAGCGTAAGGTACCTGAGCTCTGGGGCCAACGTCCTGACTTTC.